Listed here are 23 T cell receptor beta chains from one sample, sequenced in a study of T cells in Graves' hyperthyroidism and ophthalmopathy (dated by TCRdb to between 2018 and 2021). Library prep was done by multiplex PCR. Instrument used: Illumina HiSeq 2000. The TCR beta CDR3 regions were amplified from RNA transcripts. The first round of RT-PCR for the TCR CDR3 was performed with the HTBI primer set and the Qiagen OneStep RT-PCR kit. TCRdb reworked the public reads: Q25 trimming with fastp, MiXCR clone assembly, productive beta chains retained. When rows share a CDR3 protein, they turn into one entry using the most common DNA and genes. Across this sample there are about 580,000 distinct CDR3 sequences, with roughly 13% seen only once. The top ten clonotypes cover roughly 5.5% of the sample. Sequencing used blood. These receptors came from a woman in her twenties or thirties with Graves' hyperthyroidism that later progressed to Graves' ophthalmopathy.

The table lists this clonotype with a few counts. CDR3 amino acids: CSAREALNQPQHF. For the CDR3, the DNA is TGCAGTGCTAGAGAAGCACTCAATCAGCCCCAGCATTTT. This rearrangement joins TRBV20-1 to TRBJ1-5; D gene uncertain. V lost 0 bases, J lost 3 bases, and 6 bases lay in between. CDR1 and CDR2 from the germline V gene are DFQATT and SNEGSKA (reference sequence). This CDR3 has 13 amino acids.

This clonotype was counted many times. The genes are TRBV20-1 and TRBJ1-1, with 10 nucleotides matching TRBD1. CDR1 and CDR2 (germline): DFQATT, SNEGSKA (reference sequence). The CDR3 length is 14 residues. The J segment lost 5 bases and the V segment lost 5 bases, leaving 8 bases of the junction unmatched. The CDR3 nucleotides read TGCAGTGCTCCGGGACAGGGGTTGGTTACTGAAGCTTTCTTT. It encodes CSAPGQGLVTEAFF.

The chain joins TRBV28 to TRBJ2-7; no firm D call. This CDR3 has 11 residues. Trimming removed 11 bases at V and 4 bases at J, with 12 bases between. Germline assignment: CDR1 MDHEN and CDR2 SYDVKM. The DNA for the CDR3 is TGTGCCGGCGGTTCAAGGTACGAGCAGTACTTC. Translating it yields CAGGSRYEQYF.

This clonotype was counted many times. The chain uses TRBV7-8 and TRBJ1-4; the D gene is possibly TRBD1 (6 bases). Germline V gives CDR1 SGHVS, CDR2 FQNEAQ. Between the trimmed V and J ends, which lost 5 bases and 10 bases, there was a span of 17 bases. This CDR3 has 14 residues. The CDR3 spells CASSQPGHQGKLFF. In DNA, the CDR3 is TGTGCCAGCAGCCAGCCGGGACATCAGGGAAAACTGTTTTTT.

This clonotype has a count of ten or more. The CDR3 region is CASRGREGNPETQYF. In DNA, the CDR3 is TGTGCCAGCAGAGGCAGGGAAGGTAATCCGGAGACCCAGTACTTC. V gene TRBV11-3 combines with J gene TRBJ2-5; a weak D match, TRBD1 (5 bases). Trimming shortened V by 6 bases and J by 5 bases, and 19 bases separated the two germline ends. The CDR3 has 15 amino acids. CDR1 and CDR2 from the germline V gene are SGHNT and YENEEA.

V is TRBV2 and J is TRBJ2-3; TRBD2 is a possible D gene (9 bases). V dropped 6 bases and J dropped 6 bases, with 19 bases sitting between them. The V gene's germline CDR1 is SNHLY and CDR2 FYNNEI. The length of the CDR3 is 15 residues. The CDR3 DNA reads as TGTGCCAGCAGACAGGGGGAGCGGGAGGAGGATACGCAGTATTTT. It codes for CASRQGEREEDTQYF.

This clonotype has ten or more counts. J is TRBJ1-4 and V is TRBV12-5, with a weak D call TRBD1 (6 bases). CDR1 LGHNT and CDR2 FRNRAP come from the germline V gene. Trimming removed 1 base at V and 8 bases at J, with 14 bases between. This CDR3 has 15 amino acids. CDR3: CASGLGARGGEKLFF. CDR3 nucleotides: TGTGCTAGTGGTTTGGGGGCCAGGGGAGGAGAAAAACTGTTTTTT.

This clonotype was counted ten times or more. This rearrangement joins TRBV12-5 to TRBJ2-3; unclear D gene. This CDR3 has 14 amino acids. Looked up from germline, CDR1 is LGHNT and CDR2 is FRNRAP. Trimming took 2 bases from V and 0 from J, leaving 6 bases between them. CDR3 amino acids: CASGLWGSTDTQYF. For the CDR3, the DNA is TGTGCTAGTGGTTTGTGGGGTAGCACAGATACGCAGTATTTT.

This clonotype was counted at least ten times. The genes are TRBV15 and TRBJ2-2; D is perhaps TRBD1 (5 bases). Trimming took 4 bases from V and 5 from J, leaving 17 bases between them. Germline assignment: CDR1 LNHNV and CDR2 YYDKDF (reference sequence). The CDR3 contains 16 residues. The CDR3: CATSKKVQGKTGELFF. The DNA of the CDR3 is TGTGCCACCAGCAAGAAGGTCCAGGGAAAGACCGGGGAGCTGTTTTTT.

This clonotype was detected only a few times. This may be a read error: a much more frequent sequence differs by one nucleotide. In nucleotides, the CDR3 is TGTGCCAGCGGTCCCACAGGGAGGGCCACTGAAGCTTTCTTT. This encodes CASGPTGRATEAFF. The chain joins TRBV12-3 or TRBV12-4 to TRBJ1-1; D may be TRBD1 (6 bases). With 8 bases removed from V and 4 bases from J, the gap between germline ends came to 17 bases. This CDR3 has 14 amino acids.

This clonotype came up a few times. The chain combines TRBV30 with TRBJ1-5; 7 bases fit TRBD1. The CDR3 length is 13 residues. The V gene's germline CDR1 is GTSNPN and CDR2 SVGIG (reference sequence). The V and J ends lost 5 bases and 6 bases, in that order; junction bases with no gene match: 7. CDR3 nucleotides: TGTGCCTGGGGGGGAGGGGGCCTTCAGCCCCAGCATTTT. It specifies CAWGGGGLQPQHF.

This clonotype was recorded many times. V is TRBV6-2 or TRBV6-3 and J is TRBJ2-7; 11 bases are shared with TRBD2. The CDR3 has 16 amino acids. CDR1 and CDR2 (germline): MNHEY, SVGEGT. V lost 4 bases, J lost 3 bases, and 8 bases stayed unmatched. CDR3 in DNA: TGTGCCAGCAGTTTCTCTTCGACTAGCGGGAACTACGAGCAGTACTTC. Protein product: CASSFSSTSGNYEQYF.

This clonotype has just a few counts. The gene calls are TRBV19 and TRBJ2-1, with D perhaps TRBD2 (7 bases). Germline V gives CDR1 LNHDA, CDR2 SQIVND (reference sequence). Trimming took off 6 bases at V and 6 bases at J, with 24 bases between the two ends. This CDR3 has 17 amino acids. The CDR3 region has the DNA TGTGCCAGTAGAGAAGGGACAACCTGGCGGGAGTCCAATGAGCAGTTCTTC. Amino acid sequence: CASREGTTWRESNEQFF.

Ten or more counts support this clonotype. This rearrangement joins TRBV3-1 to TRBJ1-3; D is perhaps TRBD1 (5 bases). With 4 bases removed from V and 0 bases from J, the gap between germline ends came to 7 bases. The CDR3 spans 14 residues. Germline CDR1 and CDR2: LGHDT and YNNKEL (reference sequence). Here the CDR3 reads CASSRGFSGNTIYF. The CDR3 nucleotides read TGTGCCAGCAGCCGGGGCTTCTCTGGAAACACCATATATTTT.

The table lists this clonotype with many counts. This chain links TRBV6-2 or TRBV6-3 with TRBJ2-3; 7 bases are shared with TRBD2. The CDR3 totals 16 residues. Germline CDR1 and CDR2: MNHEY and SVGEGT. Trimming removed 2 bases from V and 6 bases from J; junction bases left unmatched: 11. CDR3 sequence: CASSYVAGRLVDTQYF. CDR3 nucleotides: TGTGCCAGCAGTTACGTAGCGGGCCGATTGGTGGATACGCAGTATTTT.

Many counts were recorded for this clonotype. This chain's CDR3 is CATSRMGGGADTEAFF. In nucleotides, the CDR3 is TGTGCCACCAGCAGAATGGGCGGGGGGGCGGACACTGAAGCTTTCTTT. The rearrangement uses TRBV15 and TRBJ1-1; D might be TRBD1 (6 bases). The CDR3 is 16 amino acids. Trimming removed 2 bases at V and 3 bases at J, with 16 bases between. CDR1 is LNHNV, CDR2 YYDKDF, per germline (reference sequence).

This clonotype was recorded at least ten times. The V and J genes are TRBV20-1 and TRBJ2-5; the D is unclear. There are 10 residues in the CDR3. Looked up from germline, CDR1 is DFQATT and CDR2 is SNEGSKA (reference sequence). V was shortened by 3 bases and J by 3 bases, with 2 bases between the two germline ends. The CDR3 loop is CSARKETQYF. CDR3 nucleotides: TGCAGTGCTAGGAAAGAGACCCAGTACTTC.

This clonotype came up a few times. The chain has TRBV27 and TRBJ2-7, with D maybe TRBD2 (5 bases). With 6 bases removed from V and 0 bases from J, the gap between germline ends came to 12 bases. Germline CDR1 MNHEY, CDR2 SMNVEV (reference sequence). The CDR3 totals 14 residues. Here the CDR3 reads CASRRDPLSYEQYF. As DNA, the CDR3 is TGTGCCAGCAGACGGGATCCCCTCTCCTACGAGCAGTACTTC.

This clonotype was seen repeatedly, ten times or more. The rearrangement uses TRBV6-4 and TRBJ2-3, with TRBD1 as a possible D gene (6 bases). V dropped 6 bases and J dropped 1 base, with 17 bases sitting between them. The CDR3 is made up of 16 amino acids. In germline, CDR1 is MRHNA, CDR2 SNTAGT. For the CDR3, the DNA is TGTGCCAGCAGCCAGGTTGGGGGCGCTGGCACAGATACGCAGTATTTT. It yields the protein CASSQVGGAGTDTQYF.

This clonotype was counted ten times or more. CDR3 protein: CASSRTSGRTDTQYF. CDR3 DNA sequence: TGTGCCAGCAGCCGGACTAGCGGTAGGACAGATACGCAGTATTTT. This chain links TRBV9 with TRBJ2-3; TRBD2 matches 10 bases. The V gene end was trimmed by 4 bases and the J gene end by 3 bases; junction bases not matched to a gene: 5. This CDR3 region has 15 residues. Germline V CDR1 and CDR2: SGDLS, YYNGEE.

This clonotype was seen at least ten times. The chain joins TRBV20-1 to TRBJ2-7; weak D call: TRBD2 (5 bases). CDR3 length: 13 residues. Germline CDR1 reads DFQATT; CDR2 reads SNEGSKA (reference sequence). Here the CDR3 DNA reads TGCAGCTCGACGGCGGAGGCCAGCTACGAGCAGTACTTC. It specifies CSSTAEASYEQYF.

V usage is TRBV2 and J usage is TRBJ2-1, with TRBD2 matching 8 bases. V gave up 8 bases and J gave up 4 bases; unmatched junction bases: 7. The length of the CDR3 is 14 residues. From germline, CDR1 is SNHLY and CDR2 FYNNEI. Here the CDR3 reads CASRGLVGYNEQFF. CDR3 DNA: TGTGCCAGCCGGGGACTAGTTGGGTACAATGAGCAGTTCTTC. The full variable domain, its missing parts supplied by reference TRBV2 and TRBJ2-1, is EPEVTQTPSHQVTQMGQEVILRCVPISNHLYFYWYRQILGQKVEFLVSFYNNEISEKSEIFDDQFSVERPDGSNFTLKIRSTKLEDSAMYFCASRGLVGYNEQFFGPGTRLTVL.

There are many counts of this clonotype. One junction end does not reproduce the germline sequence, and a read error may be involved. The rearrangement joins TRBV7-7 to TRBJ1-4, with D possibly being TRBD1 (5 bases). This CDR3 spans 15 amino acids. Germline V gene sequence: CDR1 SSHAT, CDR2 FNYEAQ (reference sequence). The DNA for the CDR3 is TGTGCTAGCAGCCGAATACAGGCTCTGAATGAAAAACTGTTTTTT. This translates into CASSRIQALNEKLFF.